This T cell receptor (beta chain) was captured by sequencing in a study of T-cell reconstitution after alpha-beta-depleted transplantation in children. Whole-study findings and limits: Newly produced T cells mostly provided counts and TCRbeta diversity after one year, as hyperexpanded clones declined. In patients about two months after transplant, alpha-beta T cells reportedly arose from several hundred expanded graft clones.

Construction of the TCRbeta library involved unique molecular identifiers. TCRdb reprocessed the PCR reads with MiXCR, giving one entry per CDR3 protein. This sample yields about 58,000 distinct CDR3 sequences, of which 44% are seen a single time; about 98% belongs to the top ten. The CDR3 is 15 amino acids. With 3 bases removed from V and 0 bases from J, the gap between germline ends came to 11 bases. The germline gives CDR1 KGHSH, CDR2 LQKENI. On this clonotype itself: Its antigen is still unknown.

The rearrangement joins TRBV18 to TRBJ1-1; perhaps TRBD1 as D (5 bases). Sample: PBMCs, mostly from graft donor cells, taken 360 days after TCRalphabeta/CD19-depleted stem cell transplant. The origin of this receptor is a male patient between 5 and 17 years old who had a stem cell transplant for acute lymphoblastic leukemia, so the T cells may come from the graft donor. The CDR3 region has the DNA TGTGCCAGCTCACCTTTACAGGCAATGAACACTGAAGCTTTCTTT. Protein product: CASSPLQAMNTEAFF. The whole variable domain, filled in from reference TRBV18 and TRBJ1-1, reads NAGVMQNPRHLVRRRGQEARLRCSPMKGHSHVYWYRQLPEEGLKFMVYLQKENIIDESGMPKERFSAEFPKEGPSILRIQQVVRGDSAAYFCASSPLQAMNTEAFFGQGTRLTVV.